Here is one T cell receptor beta chain with its context. Its specificity is not known. The naive CD8 population came from CD45RO-negative cells selected for CCR7, without terminally differentiated effector memory CD45RA+ cells. This entry is derived from a study of shared clonotypes between healthy human individuals. Clones were read by immunoSEQ multiplex PCR, and TCRdb kept only the in-frame ones, dropping some. The repertoire includes fewer than 1 million clones, around 96% of them detected once, and about 0.21% sits in the top ten. Study conclusions and caveats: Researchers sampled only blood; tissue repertoires likely differ.

Input material: naive CD8+ T cells sorted from blood. This TCR came from a man aged 25 to 40 in good health.

The CDR3 sequence: CASSSHGPQETQYF. CDR3 in DNA: TGTGCCAGCAGCTCCCATGGGCCCCAAGAGACCCAGTACTTC. The rearrangement links TRBV7-9 to TRBJ2-5; D gene ambiguous. Trimming pared 4 bases from V and 1 base from J, leaving 10 bases between. The CDR3 is made up of 14 amino acids. From germline, CDR1 is SEHNR and CDR2 FQNEAQ (reference sequence).